This TCR beta chain was profiled in a study of identical twins. This clonotype was seen a few times. TCRdb fed the 5' RACE reads into MiXCR, producing one record per CDR3 protein. The table has about 530,000 distinct CDR3 sequences, under 25% seen once. Looked up from germline, CDR1 is MNHEY and CDR2 is SMNVEV (reference sequence). The V and J ends lost 5 bases and 2 bases respectively, with 13 bases between them. CDR3 size: 15 residues. The sample also formed part of further work on yellow fever vaccine responses in identical twins.

The chain carries TRBV27 and TRBJ2-1; D ambiguous. Sequenced sample: CD4+ T cells sorted from blood. The origin of this receptor is a woman under 30 in good health. The CDR3 nucleotides are TGTGCCAGCAGTGGATCCATATGGGCCTACAATGAGCAGTTCTTC. Its protein is CASSGSIWAYNEQFF.